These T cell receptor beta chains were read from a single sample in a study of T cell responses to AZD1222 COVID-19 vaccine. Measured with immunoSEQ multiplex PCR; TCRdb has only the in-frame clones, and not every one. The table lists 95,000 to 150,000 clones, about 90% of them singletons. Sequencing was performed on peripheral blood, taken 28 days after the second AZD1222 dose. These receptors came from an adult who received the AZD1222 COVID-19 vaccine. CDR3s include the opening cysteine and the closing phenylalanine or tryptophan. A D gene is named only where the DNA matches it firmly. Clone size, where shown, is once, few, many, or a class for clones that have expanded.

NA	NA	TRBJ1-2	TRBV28	CASKGGTGAYGYTF	TGTGCCAGCAAAGGGGGGACCGGGGCCTATGGCTACACCTTC
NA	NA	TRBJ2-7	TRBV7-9	CASSPGAGHHYEQYF	TGTGCCAGCAGCCCGGGGGCGGGACACCACTACGAGCAGTACTTC
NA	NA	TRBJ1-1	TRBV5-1	CASSFNFQGSEAFF	TGCGCCAGCAGCTTTAATTTCCAGGGGTCTGAAGCTTTCTTT
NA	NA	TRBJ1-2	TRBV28	CASSPVNGYGYTF	TGTGCCAGCAGCCCAGTAAACGGCTATGGCTACACCTTC
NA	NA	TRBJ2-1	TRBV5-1	CASSLVGGPQSYNEQFF	TGCGCCAGCAGCTTGGTGGGGGGTCCCCAATCCTACAATGAGCAGTTCTTC
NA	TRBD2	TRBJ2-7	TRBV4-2	CASSQGGTALNSYEQYF	TGTGCCAGCAGCCAGGGGGGGACTGCACTGAATTCCTACGAGCAGTACTTC
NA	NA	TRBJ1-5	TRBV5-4	CASSLMGSNQPQHF	TGTGCCAGCAGCTTGATGGGTAGCAATCAGCCCCAGCATTTT
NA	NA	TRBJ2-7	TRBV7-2	CASISGYSYEQYF	TGTGCCAGCATATCGGGTTACTCCTACGAGCAGTACTTC
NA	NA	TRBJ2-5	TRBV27	CASNKVGETQYF	TGTGCCAGCAACAAGGTTGGGGAGACCCAGTACTTC
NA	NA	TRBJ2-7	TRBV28	CASRSTNSYEQYF	TGTGCCAGCAGGTCGACAAATTCCTACGAGCAGTACTTC
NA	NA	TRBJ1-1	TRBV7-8	CASSLYGGLTEAFF	TGTGCCAGCAGCTTATATGGGGGGTTGACTGAAGCTTTCTTT
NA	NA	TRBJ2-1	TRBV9	CASSPFLANYNEQFF	TGTGCCAGCAGCCCCTTTCTAGCGAATTACAATGAGCAGTTCTTC
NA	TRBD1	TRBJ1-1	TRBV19	CASSGGQGFTEAFF	TGTGCCAGTAGTGGGGGACAGGGATTTACTGAAGCTTTCTTT
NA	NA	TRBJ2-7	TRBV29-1	CSVVDGSLNHPYEQYF	TGCAGCGTTGTGGATGGGTCCTTAAACCACCCGTACGAGCAGTACTTC
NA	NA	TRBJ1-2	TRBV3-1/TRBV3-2	CASSTRSLSYGYTF	TGTGCCAGCAGCACCCGTAGCCTGAGCTATGGCTACACCTTC
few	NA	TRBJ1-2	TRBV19	CASSLGRYGYTF	TGTGCCAGTAGTCTGGGACGGTATGGCTACACCTTC
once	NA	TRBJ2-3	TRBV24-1	CATSDNLGGNTDTQYF	TGTGCCACCAGTGATAACCTCGGGGGAAACACAGATACGCAGTATTTT
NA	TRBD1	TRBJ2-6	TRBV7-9	CASSPGQGYVLTF	TGTGCCAGCAGCCCGGGACAGGGATACGTCCTGACTTTC
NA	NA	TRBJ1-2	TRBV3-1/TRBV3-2	CASSQGIGGGYGYTF	TGTGCCAGCAGCCAAGGAATTGGGGGAGGCTATGGCTACACCTTC
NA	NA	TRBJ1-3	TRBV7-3	CASSLSGPDSGNTIYF	TGTGCCAGCAGCTTAAGTGGCCCTGACTCTGGAAACACCATATATTTT
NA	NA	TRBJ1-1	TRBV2	CASRLGSMNTEAFF	TGTGCCAGCCGGCTAGGGAGTATGAACACTGAAGCTTTCTTT
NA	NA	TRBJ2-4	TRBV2	CASSEGGRGFNIQYF	TGTGCCAGCAGTGAGGGGGGACGGGGCTTTAACATTCAGTACTTC
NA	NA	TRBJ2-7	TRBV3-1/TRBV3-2	CASSQGRDQYF	TGTGCCAGCAGCCAAGGCCGGGATCAGTACTTC
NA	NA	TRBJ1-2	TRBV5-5	CASSLGDGRGYTF	TGTGCCAGCAGCTTGGGGGACGGTAGAGGCTACACCTTC
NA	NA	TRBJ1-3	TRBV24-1	CATSDTGIGNTIYF	TGTGCCACCAGTGATACAGGGATCGGAAACACCATATATTTT